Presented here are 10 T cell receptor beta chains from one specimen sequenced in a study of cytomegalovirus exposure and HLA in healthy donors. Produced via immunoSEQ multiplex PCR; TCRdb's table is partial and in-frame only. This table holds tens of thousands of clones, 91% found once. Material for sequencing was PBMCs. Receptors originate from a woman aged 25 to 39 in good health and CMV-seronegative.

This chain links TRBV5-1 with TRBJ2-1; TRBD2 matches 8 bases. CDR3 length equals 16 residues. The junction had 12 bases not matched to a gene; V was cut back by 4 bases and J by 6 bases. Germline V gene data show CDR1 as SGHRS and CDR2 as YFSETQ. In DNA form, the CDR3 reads TGCGCCAGCAGCAAGACCCCGGGACTAGAGTTCAATGAGCAGTTCTTC. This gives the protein CASSKTPGLEFNEQFF.

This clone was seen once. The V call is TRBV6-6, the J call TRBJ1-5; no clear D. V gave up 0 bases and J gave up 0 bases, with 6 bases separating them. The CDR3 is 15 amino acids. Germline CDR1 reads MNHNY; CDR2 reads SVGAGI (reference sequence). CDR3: CASSYSEYSNQPQHF. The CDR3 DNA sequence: TGTGCCAGCAGTTACTCTGAGTATAGCAATCAGCCCCAGCATTTT.

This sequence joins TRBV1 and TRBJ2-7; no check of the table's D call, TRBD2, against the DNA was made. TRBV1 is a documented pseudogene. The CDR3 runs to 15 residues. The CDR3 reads CTSSQAIVSSYEQYF. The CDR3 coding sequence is TGCACCAGCAGCCAAGCGATAGTTAGCTCCTACGAGCAGTACTTC.

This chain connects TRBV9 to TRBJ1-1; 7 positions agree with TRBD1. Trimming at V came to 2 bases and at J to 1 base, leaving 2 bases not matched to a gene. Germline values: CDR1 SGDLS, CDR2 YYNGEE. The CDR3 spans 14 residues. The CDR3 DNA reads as TGTGCCAGCAGCGTTACAGGGGAGAACACTGAAGCTTTCTTT. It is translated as CASSVTGENTEAFF.

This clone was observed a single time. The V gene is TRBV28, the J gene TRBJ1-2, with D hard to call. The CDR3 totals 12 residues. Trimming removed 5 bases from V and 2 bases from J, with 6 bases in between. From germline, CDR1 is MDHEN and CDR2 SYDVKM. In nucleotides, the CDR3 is TGTGCCAGCAGTACAGTAAACTATGGCTACACCTTC. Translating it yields CASSTVNYGYTF.

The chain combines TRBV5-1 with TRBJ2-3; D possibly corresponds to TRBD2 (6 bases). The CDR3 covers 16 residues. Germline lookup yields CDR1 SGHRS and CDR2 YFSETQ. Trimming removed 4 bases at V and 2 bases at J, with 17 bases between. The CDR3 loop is CASSETVSGPTDTQYF. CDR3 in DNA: TGCGCCAGCAGCGAAACCGTTAGCGGACCCACAGATACGCAGTATTTT. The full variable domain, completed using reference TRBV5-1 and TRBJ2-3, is KAGVTQTPRYLIKTRGQQVTLSCSPISGHRSVSWYQQTPGQGLQFLFEYFSETQRNKGNFPGRFSGRQFSNSRSEMNVSTLELGDSALYLCASSETVSGPTDTQYFGPGTRLTVL.

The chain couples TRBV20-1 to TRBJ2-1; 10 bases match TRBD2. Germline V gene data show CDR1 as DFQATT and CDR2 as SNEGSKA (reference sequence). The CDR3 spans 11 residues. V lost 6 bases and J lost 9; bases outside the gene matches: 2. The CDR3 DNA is TGCAGTGCAACTAGCGGGACTGAGCAGTTCTTC. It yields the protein CSATSGTEQFF.

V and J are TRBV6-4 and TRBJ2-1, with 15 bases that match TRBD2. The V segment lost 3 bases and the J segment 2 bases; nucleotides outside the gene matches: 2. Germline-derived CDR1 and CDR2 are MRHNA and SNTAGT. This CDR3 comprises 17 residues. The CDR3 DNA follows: TGTGCCAGCAGTGATTGGACTAGCGGGAGGGCCTACAATGAGCAGTTCTTC. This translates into CASSDWTSGRAYNEQFF.

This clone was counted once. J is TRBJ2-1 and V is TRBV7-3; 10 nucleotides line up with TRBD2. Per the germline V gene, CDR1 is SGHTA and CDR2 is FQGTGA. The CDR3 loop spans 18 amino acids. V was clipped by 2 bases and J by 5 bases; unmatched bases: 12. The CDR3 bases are TGTGCCAGCAGCTTACTCCCCCCGGGACTAGCGAGCGACAATGAGCAGTTCTTC. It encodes CASSLLPPGLASDNEQFF.

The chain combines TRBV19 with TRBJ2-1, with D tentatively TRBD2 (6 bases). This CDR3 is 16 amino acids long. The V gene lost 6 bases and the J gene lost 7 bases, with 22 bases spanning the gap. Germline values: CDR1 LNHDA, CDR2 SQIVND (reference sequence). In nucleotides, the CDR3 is TGTGCCAGTAGACCCGGGGCCGGGGGAGTAGGAAATGAGCAGTTCTTC. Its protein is CASRPGAGGVGNEQFF.